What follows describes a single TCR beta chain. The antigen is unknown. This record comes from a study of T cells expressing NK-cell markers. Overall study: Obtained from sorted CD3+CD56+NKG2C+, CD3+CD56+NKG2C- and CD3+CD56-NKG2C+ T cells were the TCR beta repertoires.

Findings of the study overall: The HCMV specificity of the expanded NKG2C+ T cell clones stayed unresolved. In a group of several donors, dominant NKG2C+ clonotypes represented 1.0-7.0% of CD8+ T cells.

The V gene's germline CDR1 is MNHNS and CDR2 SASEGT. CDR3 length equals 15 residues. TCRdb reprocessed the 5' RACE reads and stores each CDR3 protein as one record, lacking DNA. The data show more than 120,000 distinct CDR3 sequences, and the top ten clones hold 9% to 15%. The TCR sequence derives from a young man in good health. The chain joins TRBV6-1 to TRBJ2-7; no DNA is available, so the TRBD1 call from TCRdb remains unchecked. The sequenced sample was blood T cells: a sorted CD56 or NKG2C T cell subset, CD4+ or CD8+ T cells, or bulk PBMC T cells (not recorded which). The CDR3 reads CASSEGPPALYEQYF.